Presented here are 10 T cell receptor beta chains from one specimen sequenced in a study of blood T cell repertoires in COVID-19. Sequencing used immunoSEQ multiplex PCR; TCRdb keeps in-frame clones, though not all of them. The sample shows 100,000 or so clones, roughly 80% of them seen only once. The material sequenced was peripheral blood. The receptors stem from an elderly man with acute or convalescent COVID-19.

The V call is TRBV5-5, the J call TRBJ2-5, with TRBD2 as a possible D gene (7 bases). The V end lost 2 bases, the J end lost 6 bases, and 14 bases lay between the germline ends. Germline CDR1 SGHKS, CDR2 YYEKEE (reference sequence). The CDR3 extends over 14 amino acids. CDR3 in DNA: TGTGCCAGCAGCTTCCTTGGGGGGGCGCAGACCCAGTACTTC. This codes for CASSFLGGAQTQYF.

On this clone: Its ends do not fully match the called genes, so a read error is possible. The chain employs TRBV7-7 and TRBJ2-3, with a possible D match to TRBD1 (5 bases). CDR1 and CDR2 (germline): SSHAT, FNYEAQ (reference sequence). CDR3 length: 13 amino acids. CDR3 residues: CASSLGQGDTQYF. CDR3 nucleotide sequence: TGTGCTAGCAGCTTAGGGCAGGGTGATACGCAGTATTTT.

CDR3 residues: CASSPGLAGGPDTQYF. CDR3 nucleotides: TGTGCCAGTAGTCCGGGACTAGCGGGAGGCCCAGATACGCAGTATTTT. The chain carries TRBV19 and TRBJ2-3; 15 nucleotides align to TRBD2. Germline loops: CDR1 LNHDA, CDR2 SQIVND (reference sequence). This CDR3 comprises 16 residues. V was clipped by 5 bases and J by 4 bases; unmatched bases: 4.

In this sample, this clone turned up once. V usage is TRBV15 and J usage is TRBJ2-2; 8 bases are shared with TRBD2. V lost 0 bases to trimming and J lost 7 bases; unmatched junction nucleotides: 7. CDR1 is LNHNV and CDR2 is YYDKDF in the germline V gene (reference sequence). The CDR3 sequence is 16 residues long. The CDR3 spells CATSREVLAVFGELFF. As DNA, the CDR3 is TGTGCCACCAGCAGAGAAGTACTAGCGGTTTTCGGGGAGCTGTTTTTT. Full variable domain (remainder filled in from reference TRBV15 and TRBJ2-2): DAMVIQNPRYQVTQFGKPVTLSCSQTLNHNVMYWYQQKSSQAPKLLFHYYDKDFNNEADTPDNFQSRRPNTSFCFLDIRSPGLGDTAMYLCATSREVLAVFGELFFGEGSRLTVL.

The chain couples TRBV5-4 to TRBJ2-7; 9 nucleotides line up with TRBD1. Germline CDR1 is SGHNT and CDR2 is YYREEE (reference sequence). Trimming removed 6 bases from V and 5 bases from J; junction bases left unmatched: 15. The CDR3 spans 16 residues. The DNA of the CDR3 is TGTGCCAGCAACCCATCCATTCGGACAGGGGACAACGAGCAGTACTTC. Protein product: CASNPSIRTGDNEQYF. The full variable domain, its missing parts supplied by reference TRBV5-4 and TRBJ2-7, is ETGVTQSPTHLIKTRGQQVTLRCSSQSGHNTVSWYQQALGQGPQFIFQYYREEENGRGNFPPRFSGLQFPNYSSELNVNALELDDSALYLCASNPSIRTGDNEQYFGPGTRLTVT.

As concerns this clone: The junction and the germline gene differ at one end; a read error may be behind it. The chain couples TRBV9 to TRBJ1-3; D is uncertain. Germline V gives CDR1 SGDLS, CDR2 YYNGEE. The CDR3 has 10 amino acids. The CDR3 DNA reads TGTGCCACCATAATAGCACACCATATATTT. Amino acid sequence: CATIIAHHIF.

CDR3 amino acids: CASRTGGSTDTQYF. The CDR3 DNA follows: TGCGCCAGTAGGACAGGGGGTAGCACAGATACGCAGTATTTT. The chain has TRBV5-1 and TRBJ2-3; TRBD1 aligns across 10 bases. The CDR3 contains 14 residues. Unmatched junction bases numbered 3, after V lost 8 bases and J lost 0 bases. CDR1 is SGHRS, CDR2 YFSETQ, per germline.

The J gene is TRBJ2-7, the V gene TRBV4-1; D possibly corresponds to TRBD2 (6 bases). Germline V lookup: CDR1 MGHRA, CDR2 YSYEKL. CDR3 length: 13 residues. Trimming left V 0 bases short and J 6 bases short, with 9 bases between. CDR3 in amino acids: CASSQEREREQYF. Written as DNA, the CDR3 is TGCGCCAGCAGCCAAGAGCGGGAACGCGAGCAGTACTTC.

V usage is TRBV6-5 and J usage is TRBJ2-2; weak D call: TRBD1 (5 bases). The CDR3 runs 13 residues. Per germline, CDR1 MNHEY and CDR2 SVGAGI. The germline V and J ends were trimmed by 4 bases and 10 bases, with 13 bases remaining between them. CDR3: CASSWQGPVELFF. DNA for the CDR3: TGTGCCAGCAGTTGGCAGGGTCCAGTGGAGCTGTTTTTT.

The rearrangement uses TRBV3-1 (or the pseudogene TRBV3-2) and TRBJ1-2; D might be TRBD1 (5 bases). V was shortened by 0 bases and J by 12 bases, with 26 bases between the two germline ends. This CDR3 region has 17 residues. Looked up from germline, CDR1 is LGHDT and CDR2 is YNNKEL (reference sequence). CDR3 in DNA: TGTGCCAGCAGCCAAGATACTTCGAGAGCGCTGGGGGGGTCTAACACCTTC. It specifies CASSQDTSRALGGSNTF.